Here is one T cell receptor beta chain with its context. Antigen unknown. Germline CDR1 LNHDA, CDR2 SQIVND (reference sequence). J gave up 5 bases and V 1 base, and 5 bases lay outside the gene matches. The length of the CDR3 is 15 residues. Sequencing was performed with immunoSEQ multiplex PCR; in TCRdb, only in-frame clones are kept and a portion is missing. The repertoire consists of around 79,000 clones, with approximately 86% occurring once and the leading ten covering approximately 0.66%. These data originate in a study of OX40 agonist ivuxolimab in advanced cancers. Looking at the study overall: It was ivuxolimab, an agonistic anti-OX40 (CD134) antibody, that patients were treated with. Regarding the study as a whole: Undetermined was the antigen specificity of the expanded peripheral T cells. At 0.1 to 3.0 mg/kg and by week 6, CD4+ and CD8+ T cells in the blood had expanded clonally. The 0.1-3.0 mg/kg partial responders had among the lowest clonal expansion.

The TCR was taken from an adult with an advanced solid tumor such as melanoma, head and neck, liver or kidney cancer. The V gene is TRBV19, the J gene TRBJ2-3, with 8 nucleotides matching TRBD1. Sequenced here: CD4+ or CD8+ T cells sorted from blood, sampled in a trial of the OX40 agonist ivuxolimab. In DNA form, the CDR3 reads TGTGCCAGTAGTATAGGGACAGGGATAGGAGATACGCAGTATTTT. This sequence encodes CASSIGTGIGDTQYF. Together with reference TRBV19 and TRBJ2-3, the CDR3 gives the full variable domain: DGGITQSPKYLFRKEGQNVTLSCEQNLNHDAMYWYRQDPGQGLRLIYYSQIVNDFQKGDIAEGYSVSREKKESFPLTVTSAQKNPTAFYLCASSIGTGIGDTQYFGPGTRLTVL.